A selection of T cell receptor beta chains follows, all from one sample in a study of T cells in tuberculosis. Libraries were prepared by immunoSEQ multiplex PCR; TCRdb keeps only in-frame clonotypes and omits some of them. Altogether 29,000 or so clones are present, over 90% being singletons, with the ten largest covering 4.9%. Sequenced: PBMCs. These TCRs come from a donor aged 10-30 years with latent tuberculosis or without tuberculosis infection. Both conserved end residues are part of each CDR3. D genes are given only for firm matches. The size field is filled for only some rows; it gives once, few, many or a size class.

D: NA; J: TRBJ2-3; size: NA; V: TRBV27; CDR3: CASSSRRTAISTDTQYF; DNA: TGTGCCAGCAGTTCCCGTAGGACAGCCATTAGCACAGATACGCAGTATTTT
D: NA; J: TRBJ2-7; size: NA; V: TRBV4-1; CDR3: CASSQGWGGTLAYEQYF; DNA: TGCGCCAGCAGCCAGGGTTGGGGCGGGACGTTGGCCTACGAGCAGTACTTC
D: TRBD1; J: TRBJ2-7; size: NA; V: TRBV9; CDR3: CASSVDRGPYEQYF; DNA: TGTGCCAGCAGCGTAGACAGGGGGCCCTACGAGCAGTACTTC
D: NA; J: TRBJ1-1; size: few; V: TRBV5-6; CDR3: CASSITPNTEAFF; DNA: TGTGCCAGCAGCATCACACCGAACACTGAAGCTTTCTTT
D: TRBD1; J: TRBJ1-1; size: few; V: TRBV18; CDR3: CASSSQGENTEAFF; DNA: TGTGCCAGCTCATCCCAGGGGGAGAACACTGAAGCTTTCTTT
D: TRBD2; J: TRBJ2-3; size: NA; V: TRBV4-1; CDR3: CASSHAQRTSGNAPTDTQYF; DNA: TGCGCCAGCAGCCATGCCCAAAGGACTAGCGGGAATGCCCCCACAGATACGCAGTATTTT
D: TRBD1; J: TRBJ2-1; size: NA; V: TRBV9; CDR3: CASSVGPKPGGAGSNEQFF; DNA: TGTGCCAGCAGCGTTGGCCCGAAACCAGGGGGCGCAGGGTCCAATGAGCAGTTCTTC
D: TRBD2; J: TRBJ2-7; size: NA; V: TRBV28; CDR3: CASSLPSRSGRNEQYF; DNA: TGTGCCAGCAGCCTCCCGAGCCGGAGCGGGAGAAACGAGCAGTACTTC
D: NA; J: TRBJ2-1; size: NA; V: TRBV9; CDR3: CASSPRDTGQFF; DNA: TGTGCCAGCAGCCCCCGGGACACCGGGCAGTTCTTC
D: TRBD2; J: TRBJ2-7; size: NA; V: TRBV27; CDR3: CASSLSLAGVRYEQYF; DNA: TGTGCCAGCAGTTTGTCCTTAGCGGGAGTAAGGTACGAGCAGTACTTC
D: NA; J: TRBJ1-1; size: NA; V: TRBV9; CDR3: CASSFGVVDTEAFF; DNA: TGTGCCAGCAGCTTCGGGGTGGTGGACACTGAAGCTTTCTTT
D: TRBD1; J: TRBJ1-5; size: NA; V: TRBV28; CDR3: CASKTGTEINQPQHF; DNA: TGTGCCAGCAAAACCGGGACAGAGATCAATCAGCCCCAGCATTTT
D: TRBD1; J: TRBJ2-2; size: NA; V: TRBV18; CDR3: CASSPGTAHNTGELFF; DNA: TGTGCCAGCTCACCTGGGACAGCTCATAACACCGGGGAGCTGTTTTTT
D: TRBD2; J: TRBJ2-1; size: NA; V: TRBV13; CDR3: CASSLGPSGGAFEQFF; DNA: TGTGCCAGCAGCTTAGGCCCTAGCGGGGGGGCCTTTGAGCAGTTCTTC
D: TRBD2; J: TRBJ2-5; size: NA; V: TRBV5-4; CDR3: CASSSPAGQETQYF; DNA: TGTGCCAGCAGCTCCCCAGCGGGACAAGAGACCCAGTACTTC
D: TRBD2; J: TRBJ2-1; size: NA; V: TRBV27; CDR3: CASSLLSGGAGVEQFF; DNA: TGTGCCAGCAGTTTACTAAGCGGGGGGGCCGGAGTTGAGCAGTTCTTC
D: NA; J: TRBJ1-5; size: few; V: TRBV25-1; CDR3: CASSGVQGLNQPQHF; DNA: TGTGCCAGCAGTGGAGTACAGGGCCTCAATCAGCCCCAGCATTTT
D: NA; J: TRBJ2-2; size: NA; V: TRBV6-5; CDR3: CASSPGTLNTGELFF; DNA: TGTGCCAGCAGTCCCGGGACTTTAAACACCGGGGAGCTGTTTTTT
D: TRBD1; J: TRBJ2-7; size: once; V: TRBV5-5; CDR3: CASSLPDRSREQYF; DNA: TGTGCCAGCAGCTTGCCGGACAGGTCCCGCGAGCAGTACTTC
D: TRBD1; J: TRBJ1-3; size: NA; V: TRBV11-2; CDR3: CASSFMEWDSGNTIYF; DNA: TGTGCCAGCAGCTTCATGGAATGGGACAGTGGAAACACCATATATTTT
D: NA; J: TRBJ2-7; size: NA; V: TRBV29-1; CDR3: CSVETGSGLGF; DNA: TGCAGCGTTGAAACAGGCTCAGGGTTGGGCTTC
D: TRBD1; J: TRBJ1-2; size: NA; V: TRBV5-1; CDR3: CASSLAGQAYGYTF; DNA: TGCGCCAGCAGCTTGGCCGGACAGGCTTATGGCTACACCTTC
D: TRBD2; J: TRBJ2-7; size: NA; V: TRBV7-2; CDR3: CASSLVSGRAGYEQYF; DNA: TGTGCCAGCAGCTTAGTTAGCGGGAGGGCCGGCTACGAGCAGTACTTC
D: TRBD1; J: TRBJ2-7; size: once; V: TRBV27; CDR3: CASSPNRGSYEQYF; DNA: TGTGCCAGCAGTCCAAACAGGGGTTCCTACGAGCAGTACTTC
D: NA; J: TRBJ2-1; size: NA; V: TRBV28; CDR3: CASRLSGSSYNEQFF; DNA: TGTGCCAGCCGTTTGAGCGGCAGTTCCTACAATGAGCAGTTCTTC
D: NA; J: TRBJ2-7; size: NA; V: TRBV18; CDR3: CASSTSTGPNEQYF; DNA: TGTGCCAGCTCCACAAGTACAGGTCCTAACGAGCAGTACTTC
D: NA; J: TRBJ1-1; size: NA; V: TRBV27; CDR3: CASSSLPGYTEAFF; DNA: TGTGCCAGCAGTTCATTACCAGGGTACACTGAAGCTTTCTTT
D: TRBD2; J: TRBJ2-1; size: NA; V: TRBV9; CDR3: CASSVEGGRANEQFF; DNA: TGTGCCAGCAGCGTAGAGGGCGGGAGGGCCAATGAGCAGTTCTTC
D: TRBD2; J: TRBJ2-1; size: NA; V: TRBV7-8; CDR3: CASSFKLAGMDEQFF; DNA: TGTGCCAGCAGCTTTAAACTAGCGGGAATGGATGAGCAGTTCTTC
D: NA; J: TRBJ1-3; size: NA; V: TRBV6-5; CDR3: CASSTSQASGNTIYF; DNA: TGTGCCAGCAGTACCTCACAGGCTTCTGGAAACACCATATATTTT
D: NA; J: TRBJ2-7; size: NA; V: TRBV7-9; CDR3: CASSRDGGMYNEQYF; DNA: TGTGCCAGCAGCCGGGACGGAGGGATGTATAACGAGCAGTACTTC
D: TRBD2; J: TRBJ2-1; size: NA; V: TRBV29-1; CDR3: CSALAGGPGNEQFF; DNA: TGCAGCGCATTAGCGGGAGGGCCGGGGAATGAGCAGTTCTTC
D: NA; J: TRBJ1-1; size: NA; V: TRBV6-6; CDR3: CASSYSLGGTEAFF; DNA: TGTGCCAGCAGTTACTCCCTAGGGGGTACTGAAGCTTTCTTT
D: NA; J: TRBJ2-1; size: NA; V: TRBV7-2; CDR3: CASKKQGLDEQFF; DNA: TGTGCCAGCAAGAAACAGGGTCTCGATGAGCAGTTCTTC
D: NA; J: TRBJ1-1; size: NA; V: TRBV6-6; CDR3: CASSYRGGTEAFF; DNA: TGTGCCAGCAGTTATAGGGGTGGCACTGAAGCTTTCTTT
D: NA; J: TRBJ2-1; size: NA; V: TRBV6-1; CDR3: CASSEVAGGRGEQFF; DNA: TGTGCCAGCAGTGAAGTGGCAGGGGGGCGCGGGGAGCAGTTCTTC
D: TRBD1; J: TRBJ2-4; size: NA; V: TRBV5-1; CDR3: CASSLVGDRVGIQYF; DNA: TGCGCCAGCAGCTTGGTAGGGGACAGGGTGGGCATTCAGTACTTC
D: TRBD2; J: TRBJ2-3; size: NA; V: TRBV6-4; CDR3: CASSDSRGGTDTQYF; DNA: TGTGCCAGCAGTGACTCGCGGGGGGGCACAGATACGCAGTATTTT
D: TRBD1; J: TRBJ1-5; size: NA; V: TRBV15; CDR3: CATSRDMDRNQPQHF; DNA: TGTGCCACCAGCAGAGATATGGACAGGAATCAGCCCCAGCATTTT
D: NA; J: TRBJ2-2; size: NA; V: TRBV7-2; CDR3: CASSRDYSTGELFF; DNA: TGTGCCAGCAGCAGAGATTACTCCACCGGGGAGCTGTTTTTT
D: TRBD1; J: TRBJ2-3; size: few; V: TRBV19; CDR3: CASSSTPPGQGLTDTQYF; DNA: TGTGCCAGTAGCTCCACTCCTCCGGGACAGGGGCTCACAGATACGCAGTATTTT
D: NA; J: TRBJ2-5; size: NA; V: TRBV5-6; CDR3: CASSGGKETQYF; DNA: TGTGCCAGCAGCGGGGGGAAAGAGACCCAGTACTTC
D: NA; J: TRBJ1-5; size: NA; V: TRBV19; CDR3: CASSIAGVNQPQHF; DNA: TGTGCCAGTAGTATAGCAGGGGTCAATCAGCCCCAGCATTTT
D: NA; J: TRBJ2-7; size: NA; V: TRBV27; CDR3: CASSFSASSYEQYF; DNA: TGTGCCAGCAGTTTCAGCGCGAGCTCCTACGAGCAGTACTTC
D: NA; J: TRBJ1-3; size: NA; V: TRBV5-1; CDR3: CASSLDPGGDTIYF; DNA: TGCGCCAGCAGCTTGGACCCTGGAGGGGACACCATATATTTT